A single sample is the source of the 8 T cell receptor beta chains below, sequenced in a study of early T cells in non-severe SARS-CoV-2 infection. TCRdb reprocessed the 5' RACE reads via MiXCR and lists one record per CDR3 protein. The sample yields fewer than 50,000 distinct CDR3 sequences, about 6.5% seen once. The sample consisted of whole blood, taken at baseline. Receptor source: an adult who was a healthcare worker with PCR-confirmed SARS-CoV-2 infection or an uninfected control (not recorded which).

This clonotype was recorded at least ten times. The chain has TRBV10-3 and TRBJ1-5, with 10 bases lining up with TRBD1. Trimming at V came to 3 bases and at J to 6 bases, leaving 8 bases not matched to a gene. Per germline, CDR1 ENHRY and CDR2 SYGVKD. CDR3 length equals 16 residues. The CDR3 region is CAISDRDRGKFQPQHF. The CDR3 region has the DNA TGTGCCATCAGTGACCGGGACAGGGGAAAATTTCAGCCCCAGCATTTT.

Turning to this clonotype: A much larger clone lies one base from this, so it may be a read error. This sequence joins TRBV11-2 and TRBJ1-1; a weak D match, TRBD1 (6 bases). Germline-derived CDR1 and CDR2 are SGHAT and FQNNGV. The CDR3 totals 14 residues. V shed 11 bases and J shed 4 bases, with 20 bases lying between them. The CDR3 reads CACAFTAGATEAFF. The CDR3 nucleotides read TGTGCCTGCGCCTTCACGGCAGGGGCCACTGAAGCTTTCTTT.

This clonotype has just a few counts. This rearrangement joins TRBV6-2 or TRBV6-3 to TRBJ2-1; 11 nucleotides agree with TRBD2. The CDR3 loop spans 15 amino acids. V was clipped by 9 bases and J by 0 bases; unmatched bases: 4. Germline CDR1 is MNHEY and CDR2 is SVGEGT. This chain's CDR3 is CASASGGSSYNEQFF. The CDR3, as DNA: TGTGCCAGTGCTAGCGGGGGGAGCTCCTACAATGAGCAGTTCTTC.

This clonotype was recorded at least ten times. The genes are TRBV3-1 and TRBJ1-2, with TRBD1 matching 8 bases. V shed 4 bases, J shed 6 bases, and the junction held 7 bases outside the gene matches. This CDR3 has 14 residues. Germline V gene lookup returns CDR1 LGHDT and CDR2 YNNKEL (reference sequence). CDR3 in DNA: TGTGCCAGCAGCCCACGACAGGGGCAGGATGGCTACACCTTC. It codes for CASSPRQGQDGYTF.

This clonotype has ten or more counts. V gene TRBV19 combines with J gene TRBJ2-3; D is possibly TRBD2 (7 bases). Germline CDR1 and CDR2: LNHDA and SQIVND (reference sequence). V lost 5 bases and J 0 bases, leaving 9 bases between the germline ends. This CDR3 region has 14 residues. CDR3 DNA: TGTGCCAGTAGTCGGGGGGCTAGCACAGATACGCAGTATTTT. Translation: CASSRGASTDTQYF. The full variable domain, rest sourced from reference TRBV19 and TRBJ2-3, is DGGITQSPKYLFRKEGQNVTLSCEQNLNHDAMYWYRQDPGQGLRLIYYSQIVNDFQKGDIAEGYSVSREKKESFPLTVTSAQKNPTAFYLCASSRGASTDTQYFGPGTRLTVL.

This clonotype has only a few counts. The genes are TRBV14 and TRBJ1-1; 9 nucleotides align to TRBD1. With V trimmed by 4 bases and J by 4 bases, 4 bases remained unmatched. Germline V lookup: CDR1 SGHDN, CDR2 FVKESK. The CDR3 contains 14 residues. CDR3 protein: CASSRTQGATEAFF. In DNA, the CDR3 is TGTGCCAGCAGCCGTACACAGGGGGCCACTGAAGCTTTCTTT.

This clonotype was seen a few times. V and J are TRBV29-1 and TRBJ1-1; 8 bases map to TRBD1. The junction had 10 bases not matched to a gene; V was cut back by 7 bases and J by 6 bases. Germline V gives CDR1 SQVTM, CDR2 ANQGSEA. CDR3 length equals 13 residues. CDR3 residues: CSANRGRRAEAFF. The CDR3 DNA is TGCAGCGCTAACAGGGGGAGGAGGGCTGAAGCTTTCTTT.

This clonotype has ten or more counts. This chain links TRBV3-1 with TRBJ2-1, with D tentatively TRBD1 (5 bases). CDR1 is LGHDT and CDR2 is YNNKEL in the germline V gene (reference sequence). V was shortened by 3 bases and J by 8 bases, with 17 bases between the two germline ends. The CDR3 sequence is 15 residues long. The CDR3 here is CASSQPLAGKYEQFF. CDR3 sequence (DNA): TGTGCCAGCAGCCAGCCCTTGGCAGGGAAGTATGAGCAGTTCTTC.